Listed here is a single T cell receptor beta chain. Its antigen is still unknown. These data originate in a study of cytomegalovirus exposure and HLA in healthy donors. Amplification used 60 Vbeta primers and 13 Jbeta primers. Measured with immunoSEQ multiplex PCR; TCRdb has only the in-frame clones, and not every one. The sample holds about 150,000 clones, 80% seen once. This CDR3 spans 17 amino acids. The germline V gene has CDR1 SGHRS and CDR2 YFSETQ. The junction had 9 bases not matched to a gene; V was cut back by 4 bases and J by 7 bases. Study-level points and caveats: When a later analysis compared HLA-associated TCR beta chains with equally common others, the HLA-associated chains turned out to be more clonally expanded and to have lower generation probabilities. A prior analysis recorded that most TCR beta V segments were productive about 90% or about 30% of the time. Highly shared sequence variants in one cluster were likely a sequencing artifact. Confirmation was obtained in vitro that three CMV-associated chains are specific for CMV antigens.

The sequence was obtained from a man between 25 and 39 years old in good health. The sequenced sample was PBMCs. The J gene is TRBJ2-1, the V gene TRBV5-1; TRBD2 aligns across 15 bases. The CDR3 loop is CASSEGLAGGPINEQFF. For the CDR3, the DNA is TGCGCCAGCAGCGAAGGACTAGCGGGAGGGCCCATAAATGAGCAGTTCTTC.